Sequencing of this TCR beta chain was carried out in a study of vaccination effects on CD4 cells after COVID-19. As to this clone: Its specificity is unknown.

Method: immunoSEQ multiplex PCR; TCRdb's copy keeps in-frame clones and lacks some. The sample has around 35,000 clones, around 79% seen once. This CDR3 comprises 15 residues. The V end lost 0 bases, the J end lost 3 bases, and 10 bases lay between the germline ends. The germline V gene encodes CDR1 SGHRS and CDR2 YFSETQ. Following 10 days of culture, CD4+ T cells were isolated. The sequenced sample was CD4+ T cells from PBMCs cultured without peptide, obtained before COVID-19 vaccination. The rearrangement joins TRBV5-1 to TRBJ2-1; tentatively, D is TRBD1 (6 bases). The sequence derives from a human donor who received a COVID-19 vaccine. The CDR3 sequence: CASSLVGGDYNEQFF. CDR3 bases: TGCGCCAGCAGCTTGGTTGGGGGCGACTACAATGAGCAGTTCTTC.